This T cell receptor beta chain was identified in a study of blood T cell dynamics during melanoma immunotherapy. For the study at large: Patients with metastatic melanoma got pembrolizumab or nivolumab-ipilimumab as first-line care. Findings of the study overall: Disease-control patients' PBMC repertoires became either more clonal or more diverse at W3. Clones driving repertoire changes may be melanoma-specific or general immune activation.

Only in-frame clones appear in the TCRdb table, and some are missing; sequencing was by immunoSEQ multiplex PCR. The sample records roughly 8,700 clones, 85% being singletons. CDR3 length equals 17 residues. V was shortened by 4 bases and J by 7 bases, with 23 bases between the two germline ends. Germline V gene sequence: CDR1 LNHDA, CDR2 SQIVND (reference sequence). This clone was picked up one time. Its antigen is unidentified. The time point here: week 3, after first cycle of checkpoint inhibitor. Response was assessed by RECIST 1.1 at 12 weeks, except two rapid progressors. The receptor's source is a human donor with melanoma. The rearrangement links TRBV19 to TRBJ1-5; no reliable D call. The sequencing used blood, collected from a patient treated with checkpoint blockade. CDR3 amino acids: CASSTTGDRRPSQPQHF. CDR3 nucleotide sequence: TGTGCCAGTAGTACTACCGGGGATCGACGGCCCAGCCAGCCCCAGCATTTT.